This T cell receptor beta chain was sequenced during a study of identical twins (TCRdb year 2016). Describing the broader study: The study deep-sequenced TCR alpha and beta repertoires from monozygotic twins, unrelated adults of various ages and cord blood to test whether fetal clonotypes persist. To rule out contamination, replicate twin experiments were performed at different times with different library preparation protocols. The research as a whole found: Out-of-frame TCR alpha sharing in monozygotic twins was systematically underestimated by recombination models, whereas sharing between unrelated individuals was in agreement with the recombination models. A weaker excess of twin sharing was found in beta out-of-frame sequences because the signal-to-noise ratio was lowered by fewer shared sequences. Out-of-frame TCR alpha sequences shared between twins showed an excess of low generation-probability sequences compared with coincidental sharing between unrelated individuals. Because the same donors could not be followed over many years, conclusions were based on cross-sectional statistical analysis. Zero-insertion analyses could be partly confounded by invariant T cells such as MAIT and iNKT, although diverse VJ usage argued against such confounding for most clonotypes. Fewer insertions were carried by abundant cord blood beta clonotypes, a similar but weaker trend appeared in young adult naive repertoires, and no such trend appeared in memory repertoires.

The library was made by 5' RACE. The run used an Illumina HiSeq 2000. Template switching introduced a universal primer binding site; the final cDNA contained a unique molecular identifier, enabling accurate counting of TCR cDNA molecules. First-strand cDNA for TCR alpha and beta chains was synthesized from specific primers in the conserved constant-segment region. To control for contamination, every cDNA library carried two barcodes: a SMART-Mk sample barcode plus Illumina barcodes. Two successive PCR steps introduced TruSeq adapter sequences along with Illumina sample barcodes. TCR alpha and beta cDNA libraries were sequenced on the Illumina HiSeq platform with custom primers. The published analysis was carried out like this. Unique molecular identifiers were extracted from raw reads with MiGEC, and CDR3 positions were determined with MiXCR. Recombination models were inferred per individual with the repgenHMM and IGoR tools using an EM algorithm. The analysis of shared clonotypes was done with the tcR package in R, with sharing normalized by the product of cloneset sizes. Out-of-frame nonproductive sequences were analyzed to study raw recombination free of thymic and clonal selection effects. In-frame beta chains were kept once TCRdb had trimmed the public reads at Q25 with fastp and called clones with MiXCR. One record per CDR3 amino acid sequence lists the most common genes and DNA. TCRdb, not the authors, supplied the V and J calls. The sample has about 520,000 distinct CDR3 sequences on record, about 20% of them singletons. The ten biggest clones cover 0.75% to 0.95% of the sample.

A word on this clonotype: This clone's antigen is unknown. The record has no base qualities; no much larger clone is one base away.

The germline V gene (reference sequence) supplies CDR1 MNHEY and CDR2 SMNVEV. V is shortened by 6 bases, J by 6 bases, and the region joining them spans 11 bases. The CDR3 numbers 13 residues from cysteine through phenylalanine. Only the CDR3 DNA stays, 39 bases, in frame from base 1. All donors were healthy Caucasians. Three pairs of female monozygotic twins, all aged about 18 to 30 years, made up the twin cohort. Positive isolation kits from Invitrogen were used to isolate CD4+ and CD8+ T cell populations. These data were likewise used in another study, on T cells expressing NK-cell markers. In that second paper, the authors write: TCR beta-chain repertoires were profiled in sorted CD3+CD56+NKG2C+, CD3+CD56+NKG2C- and CD3+CD56-NKG2C+ T-cell subsets from roughly eight donors. Seven of the eight sequenced donors were HCMV-seropositive and one was HCMV-seronegative. In several experiments an anti-gammadeltaTCR antibody was added to restrict sorting to alphabetaTCR-expressing T cells. In six donors, the dominant CD3+CD56+NKG2C+ clonotypes ranked among the top 10 CD8+ clonotypes, making up roughly 1.0-8% of CD8+ T cells. Those dominant clonotypes were again the most abundant among CD3+CD56-NKG2C+ cells in a handful of donors, at about 25-60.1%. Whether the expanded NKG2C-expressing T cell clones were specific for HCMV antigens remained unclear. Randomly selected healthy volunteers, three men and five women, were used as the eight sequenced donors. HCMV serostatus was determined by detecting HCMV-specific IgG in serum with a commercial ELISA kit. MIGEC handled demultiplexing of the reads and grouping by UMI, while MiTCR was used to assemble and quantify clonotypes. To exclude erroneous sequences, any TCR cDNA sequence not supported by at least two reads was discarded. Downstream repertoire analysis used the tcR package, and clonotypes were matched across fractions by CDR3 nucleotide sequence plus V segment. VDJmatch was used to annotate antigen specificity against VDJdb, with one amino acid substitution allowed in CDR3.

Sequencing was performed on CD4+ T cells sorted from blood. This TCR was recovered from a woman aged 18-29 years in good health. Rearrangement joined TRBV27 to TRBJ2-2; no D gene is confidently identified. The sequenced DNA: TGTGCCAGCAGAATGCTAGGCCCCGGGGAGCTGTTTTTT. The resulting protein is CASRMLGPGELFF.